The 16 T cell receptor beta chains listed next were all sequenced from one sample in a study of shared clonotypes between healthy human individuals. Repertoires were generated with immunoSEQ multiplex PCR, while TCRdb's copy carries only in-frame clones and drops some. The sample has approximately 2,200,000 clones, roughly 91% seen once. CD45RO-negative, CCR7-selected cells formed the naive CD8 fraction, which excluded terminally differentiated effector memory CD45RA+ cells. Sample: naive CD8+ T cells from PBMCs. These receptors were collected from a man between 18 and 29 years old in good health. Some clones in this sample may be carry-over from other donors' samples.

The chain is built from TRBV5-1 and TRBJ2-1; TRBD2 might be the D (6 bases). Germline-derived CDR1 and CDR2 are SGHRS and YFSETQ. With 2 bases removed from V and 2 bases from J, the gap between germline ends came to 8 bases. This CDR3 region has 14 residues. The CDR3 nucleotides read TGCGCCAGCAGCTTCGCGGGAACCTACAATGAGCAGTTCTTC. This encodes CASSFAGTYNEQFF.

This clone showed up just once. The CDR3 reads CASREYRVPTEAFF. CDR3 coding DNA: TGTGCCAGTAGGGAATACAGGGTTCCGACTGAAGCTTTCTTT. The rearrangement joins TRBV19 to TRBJ1-1; D is possibly TRBD1 (6 bases). This CDR3 has 14 amino acids. The V end lost 6 bases, the J end lost 5 bases, and 16 bases lay between the germline ends. In germline, CDR1 is LNHDA, CDR2 SQIVND (reference sequence).

V usage is TRBV29-1 and J usage is TRBJ1-1, with D maybe TRBD1 (5 bases). The germline V gene encodes CDR1 SQVTM and CDR2 ANQGSEA. This CDR3 has 11 amino acids. V was trimmed by 7 bases and J by 4 bases, leaving 10 bases between them. The DNA of the CDR3 is TGCAGCGGGGGGACGGCCACTGAAGCTTTCTTT. This gives the protein CSGGTATEAFF. The whole variable domain, remainder taken from reference TRBV29-1 and TRBJ1-1, is SAVISQKPSRDICQRGTSLTIQCQVDSQVTMMFWYRQQPGQSLTLIATANQGSEATYESGFVIDKFPISRPNLTFSTLTVSNMSPEDSSIYLCSGGTATEAFFGQGTRLTVV.

This chain uses TRBV27 with TRBJ2-7; no clear D. The germline V gene encodes CDR1 MNHEY and CDR2 SMNVEV (reference sequence). Trimming removed 3 bases at V and 3 bases at J, with 15 bases between. The CDR3 is 15 amino acids. The CDR3 coding sequence is TGTGCCAGCAGTTTCCAGACTGACTCCCTCTACGAGCAGTACTTC. Translation: CASSFQTDSLYEQYF.

This chain joins TRBV6-4 and TRBJ2-1; 10 bases are a match to TRBD2. This CDR3 region has 15 residues. The V and J ends lost 5 bases and 5 bases, in that order; junction bases with no gene match: 6. The germline V gene has CDR1 MRHNA and CDR2 SNTAGT. The DNA of the CDR3 is TGTGCCAGCAGTTTTAGCGGGAGGTTAAACAATGAGCAGTTCTTC. It translates to CASSFSGRLNNEQFF.

This chain uses TRBV7-8 with TRBJ1-2; 10 bases fit TRBD1. There are 15 residues in the CDR3. V lost 1 base, J lost 8 bases, and 7 bases stayed unmatched. Per germline, CDR1 SGHVS and CDR2 FQNEAQ. CDR3 residues: CASSLVRTGGKGYTF. The DNA of the CDR3 is TGTGCCAGCAGCTTAGTGAGGACAGGGGGGAAGGGCTACACCTTC.

This chain links TRBV20-1 with TRBJ2-4; D gene unclear. Germline assignment: CDR1 DFQATT and CDR2 SNEGSKA (reference sequence). CDR3 size: 11 residues. The V end lost 2 bases, the J end lost 11 bases, and 10 bases lay between the germline ends. CDR3 DNA sequence: TGCAGTGCTAGATCGCAGTGGCTTCAGTACTTC. As protein: CSARSQWLQYF.

This chain uses TRBV4-1 with TRBJ2-7; tentative D call: TRBD2 (6 bases). There are 14 residues in the CDR3. V shed 4 bases and J shed 2 bases, with 12 bases lying between them. Germline values: CDR1 MGHRA, CDR2 YSYEKL. CDR3 nucleotide sequence: TGCGCCAGCAGCCCTTTGGGACTGGCCTACGAGCAGTACTTC. Its protein product is CASSPLGLAYEQYF.

As concerns this clone: The sample holds other DNA sequences that translate to the same CDR3. The chain couples TRBV27 to TRBJ2-6; D perhaps matches TRBD2 (5 bases). The CDR3 sequence is 15 residues long. CDR1 is MNHEY and CDR2 is SMNVEV in the germline V gene (reference sequence). Trimming shortened V by 3 bases and J by 2 bases, and 8 bases separated the two germline ends. The CDR3 protein is CASSLVGAGANVLTF. CDR3 coding DNA: TGTGCCAGCAGTTTGGTGGGAGCTGGGGCCAACGTCCTGACTTTC.

The chain joins TRBV9 to TRBJ2-5; 8 nucleotides line up with TRBD1. There are 15 residues in the CDR3. Germline V gene data show CDR1 as SGDLS and CDR2 as YYNGEE. The ends lost 4 bases at V and 4 bases at J; junction bases unmatched: 9. This chain's CDR3 is CASSPPRTGTETQYF. The CDR3 bases are TGTGCCAGCAGCCCTCCTCGGACAGGGACAGAGACCCAGTACTTC.

The chain employs TRBV11-2 and TRBJ1-1; D uncertain. Trimming removed 8 bases at V and 1 base at J, with 14 bases between. The CDR3 loop spans 14 amino acids. Germline CDR1 is SGHAT and CDR2 is FQNNGV. The CDR3 is CASSFSGPNTEAFF. For the CDR3, the DNA is TGTGCCAGCTCCTTCTCCGGACCGAACACTGAAGCTTTCTTT.

J is TRBJ1-2 and V is TRBV19; the match to TRBD1 covers 10 bases. CDR1 and CDR2 from the germline V gene are LNHDA and SQIVND (reference sequence). Trimming took 5 bases from V and 4 from J; bases not matched to a gene: 4. This CDR3 has 14 residues. CDR3 region: CASSVGTGVYGYTF. The CDR3 bases are TGTGCCAGTAGTGTTGGGACAGGGGTCTATGGCTACACCTTC.

Regarding this clone: Other DNA sequences in this specimen translate into the identical CDR3. The V and J genes are TRBV5-5 and TRBJ2-7, with a possible D match to TRBD2 (5 bases). V lost 1 base and J lost 5, with 7 bases in between. The V gene's germline CDR1 is SGHKS and CDR2 YYEKEE (reference sequence). The CDR3 runs to 12 residues. CDR3 in amino acids: CASSLSGNEQYF. In DNA form, the CDR3 reads TGTGCCAGCAGCTTGTCCGGGAACGAGCAGTACTTC.

This chain uses TRBV10-3 with TRBJ2-5; D remains unclear. This CDR3 contains 13 residues. CDR1 is ENHRY, CDR2 SYGVKD, per germline. Trimming took 6 bases from V and 2 from J, leaving 10 bases between them. The CDR3 loop is CAIRAGEQETQYF. CDR3 bases: TGTGCCATCAGGGCAGGTGAGCAAGAGACCCAGTACTTC.

CDR3: CASSAPRQINEKLFF. The CDR3 DNA reads as TGTGCCAGCAGCGCCCCGAGGCAGATTAATGAAAAACTGTTTTTT. The genes are TRBV28 and TRBJ1-4, with D uncertain. The CDR3 runs to 15 residues. Germline V gene sequence: CDR1 MDHEN, CDR2 SYDVKM. V lost 6 bases and J 4 bases, leaving 15 bases between the germline ends.

This clone has just one count. The chain uses TRBV11-2 and TRBJ2-1, with 7 bases that match TRBD1. The J segment lost 7 bases and the V segment lost 5 bases, leaving 8 bases of the junction unmatched. This CDR3 is 14 amino acids long. Germline V gene data show CDR1 as SGHAT and CDR2 as FQNNGV. The CDR3 region is CASSPDRVWNEQFF. CDR3 DNA: TGTGCCAGCAGCCCAGACAGGGTGTGGAATGAGCAGTTCTTC. Based on the CDR3 plus reference TRBV11-2 and TRBJ2-1, the full variable domain is EAGVAQSPRYKIIEKRQSVAFWCNPISGHATLYWYQQILGQGPKLLIQFQNNGVVDDSQLPKDRFSAERLKGVDSTLKIQPAKLEDSAVYLCASSPDRVWNEQFFGPGTRLTVL.